This TCR beta chain was recovered during a study of read filtering for tumor transcriptome and immune sequencing. Findings and limits, study-wide: RNA-seq captured clonotypes less deeply and reliably than IR-seq. Approximately 80% of IR-seq clonotypes had one read, totaling about 3.3% of reads; RNA-seq: roughly 76% and 46%.

From around 0.4 ug of RNA, a library with molecular barcoded alpha/delta and beta/gamma adaptors was made. MiXCR was run by TCRdb on the reads, yielding one entry per CDR3 protein. The data contain some 40,000 distinct CDR3 sequences, roughly an eighth of them singletons. This clonotype was counted at least ten times. The target antigen is unknown. The CDR3 contains 15 residues. Germline V lookup: CDR1 MNHEY, CDR2 SMNVEV (reference sequence). V lost 6 bases to trimming and J lost 6 bases, with 19 bases between them. Sequencing was done on a sample of a population of CD138-negative cells sorted from bone marrow. This TCR derives from a donor aged 40 or older with multiple myeloma. The V gene is TRBV27, the J gene TRBJ2-3, with D unclear. CDR3 in DNA: TGTGCCAGCAGGCGTTGGAGTGCCGGTACGGATACGCAGTATTTT. Its translation: CASRRWSAGTDTQYF.